The TCR beta chain under discussion was sequenced for a study of early T cells in non-severe SARS-CoV-2 infection. The overall study: Alpha and beta chains were unpaired, from unsorted whole-blood bulk RNA.

TCRdb passed the 5' RACE reads through MiXCR, listing each CDR3 protein once. The sample has over 50,000 distinct CDR3 sequences; more than 10% are singletons. V was shortened by 6 bases and J by 2 bases, with 14 bases between the two germline ends. The CDR3 covers 14 residues. Germline V gene lookup returns CDR1 MNHEY and CDR2 SVGEGT. The rearrangement links TRBV6-2 or TRBV6-3 to TRBJ2-7; D is unresolved. Sequencing was done on a sample of whole blood. This TCR was recovered from an adult who was a healthcare worker with PCR-confirmed SARS-CoV-2 infection or an uninfected control (not recorded which). CDR3 sequence: CASSLGDGAYEQYF. CDR3 nucleotide sequence: TGTGCCAGCAGCTTAGGAGATGGAGCCTACGAGCAGTACTTC.